Listed here are 9 T cell receptor beta chains from one sample, sequenced in a study of OX40 agonist ivuxolimab in advanced cancers. Clones were read by immunoSEQ multiplex PCR, and TCRdb kept only the in-frame ones, dropping some. Of approximately 70,000 clones in the sample, 75% to 95% were seen once. The sequencing used CD4+ or CD8+ T cells sorted from blood, collected in a trial of the OX40 agonist ivuxolimab. These receptors were collected from an adult with an advanced solid tumor such as melanoma, head and neck, liver or kidney cancer.

The chain is built from TRBV12-1 and TRBJ2-1; the tabulated D call, TRBD2, remains unverified against the DNA. TRBV12-1 is flagged as a pseudogene. The CDR3 extends over 15 amino acids. The CDR3: CASYPPKREKDEQFF. The CDR3 nucleotides read TGTGCCAGCTATCCCCCCAAGCGGGAGAAGGATGAGCAGTTCTTC.

This rearrangement joins TRBV27 to TRBJ2-7; D is perhaps TRBD1 (5 bases). The ends were cut back, 3 bases at V and 5 bases at J, with 14 bases in the middle. The CDR3 loop spans 14 amino acids. Germline V CDR1 and CDR2: MNHEY, SMNVEV (reference sequence). The CDR3 DNA reads TGTGCCAGCAGTTTCCGTCAGGGTAATAACGAGCAGTACTTC. Encoded protein: CASSFRQGNNEQYF.

The rearrangement uses TRBV9 and TRBJ1-3; the D is unclear. CDR1 is SGDLS and CDR2 is YYNGEE in the germline V gene. The V end lost 0 bases, the J end lost 0 bases, and 7 bases lay between the germline ends. The CDR3 runs to 15 residues. CDR3 bases: TGTGCCAGCAGCGTAGTAGGAAACTCTGGAAACACCATATATTTT. Translation gives CASSVVGNSGNTIYF.

In its sample, this clone was seen once. The rearrangement uses TRBV28 and TRBJ2-5, with D maybe TRBD2 (5 bases). The germline CDR1 and CDR2 sequences are MDHEN and SYDVKM. V dropped 5 bases and J dropped 9 bases, with 13 bases sitting between them. This CDR3 is built from 12 residues. The CDR3 region is CASSAPSWPQYF. CDR3 nucleotides: TGTGCCAGCAGTGCGCCTAGCTGGCCCCAGTACTTC.

The chain couples TRBV6-1 to TRBJ2-3, with TRBD1 as a possible D gene (5 bases). CDR3 size: 14 residues. The V gene lost 2 bases and the J gene lost 4 bases, with 10 bases spanning the gap. Germline CDR1 MNHNS, CDR2 SASEGT. CDR3 bases: TGTGCCAGCAGTGAAACGCAGGGATCAGATACGCAGTATTTT. It codes for CASSETQGSDTQYF.

V is TRBV6-6 and J is TRBJ2-5; possibly TRBD1 or TRBD2 for D (5 bases each). CDR1 MNHNY and CDR2 SVGAGI come from the germline V gene (reference sequence). The V end was cut by 0 bases, the J end by 3 bases, with 8 bases between. The CDR3 has 14 residues. CDR3 in amino acids: CASSYSGTEETQYF. CDR3 in DNA: TGTGCCAGCAGTTACTCCGGGACCGAAGAGACCCAGTACTTC.

The genes are TRBV11-3 and TRBJ2-2, with 8 positions matching TRBD2. The CDR3 covers 17 residues. V was pared by 4 bases and J by 6 bases, with 13 bases of the junction left unmatched. Germline loops: CDR1 SGHNT, CDR2 YENEEA. The CDR3 sequence is CASSSTSGSPKAGELFF. The CDR3 DNA sequence: TGTGCCAGCAGCTCAACCAGCGGGAGCCCCAAGGCCGGGGAGCTGTTTTTT.

The V gene is TRBV20-1, the J gene TRBJ2-7; D remains ambiguous. Trimming shortened V by 5 bases and J by 6 bases, and 11 bases separated the two germline ends. The CDR3 is made up of 11 amino acids. Germline loops: CDR1 DFQATT, CDR2 SNEGSKA (reference sequence). The CDR3 nucleotides read TGCAGTGCTGATCTGAATGGCGAGCAGTACTTC. Translation gives CSADLNGEQYF.

The chain uses TRBV6-6 and TRBJ2-5; 10 positions match TRBD1. The V and J ends lost 5 bases and 4 bases, in that order; junction bases with no gene match: 7. CDR1 is MNHNY, CDR2 SVGAGI, per germline (reference sequence). CDR3 length equals 15 residues. The CDR3 reads CASSTGTGVGETQYF. The DNA for the CDR3 is TGTGCCAGCAGTACCGGGACAGGGGTGGGAGAGACCCAGTACTTC.